These 15 T cell receptor beta chains came from one sample sequenced in a study of control samples from healthy donors and cancer patients. Data came from immunoSEQ multiplex PCR; TCRdb stores just in-frame clones and leaves some out. This sample carries tens of thousands of clones, approximately 89% of them seen once, and the ten largest clones take 1.5% to 2%. The specimen sequenced was PBMCs. The receptors shown here come from a man aged 40-49 years with colorectal cancer.

The chain joins TRBV2 to TRBJ2-2; D possibly corresponds to TRBD1 (6 bases). Trimming took 6 bases from V and 0 from J, leaving 11 bases between them. Germline loops: CDR1 SNHLY, CDR2 FYNNEI. The length of the CDR3 is 15 residues. CDR3: CASRAGVTNTGELFF. The CDR3 DNA sequence: TGTGCCAGCAGGGCAGGGGTCACGAACACCGGGGAGCTGTTTTTT.

The chain employs TRBV28 and TRBJ2-7, with TRBD2 identical over 9 bases. From germline, CDR1 is MDHEN and CDR2 SYDVKM. V lost 6 bases to trimming and J lost 6 bases; unmatched junction nucleotides: 12. CDR3 length equals 15 residues. Written as DNA, the CDR3 is TGTGCCAGCAGACTAGCGGCTAGCGGGACCATCGAGCAGTACTTC. This translates into CASRLAASGTIEQYF.

The gene calls are TRBV19 and TRBJ2-5; weak D call: TRBD2 (5 bases). Germline values: CDR1 LNHDA, CDR2 SQIVND (reference sequence). The CDR3 runs to 12 residues. The germline V and J ends were trimmed by 10 bases and 5 bases, with 14 bases remaining between them. The CDR3 loop reads CAIPLLGETQYF. The CDR3 coding sequence is TGTGCCATTCCCTTACTAGGGGAGACCCAGTACTTC.

The V call is TRBV4-1, the J call TRBJ2-2; weak D call: TRBD1 (5 bases). Germline V gene data show CDR1 as MGHRA and CDR2 as YSYEKL. V gave up 1 base and J gave up 4 bases, with 16 bases separating them. The CDR3 has 17 amino acids. CDR3 sequence: CASSQGILQDGTGELFF. CDR3 in DNA: TGCGCCAGCAGCCAAGGTATTCTACAGGACGGCACCGGGGAGCTGTTTTTT.

This clone was counted between two and nine times. V and J are TRBV24-1 and TRBJ1-1; no definite D call. This CDR3 has 13 residues. In germline, CDR1 is KGHDR, CDR2 SFDVKD. Trimming pared 1 base from V and 8 bases from J, leaving 10 bases between. The CDR3 coding sequence is TGTGCCACCAGTGATTTTGCGGGTGGGGAAGCTTTCTTT. Its translation: CATSDFAGGEAFF.

This clone occurred a few times. The V and J genes are TRBV11-3 and TRBJ2-1; 10 bases align to TRBD2. Unmatched junction bases numbered 2, after V lost 5 bases and J lost 1 base. CDR1 and CDR2 from the germline V gene are SGHNT and YENEEA. The CDR3 length is 15 residues. CDR3 coding DNA: TGTGCCAGCAGCGATAGCGGGAGGTCCTACAATGAGCAGTTCTTC. This encodes CASSDSGRSYNEQFF. Together with reference TRBV11-3 and TRBJ2-1, the CDR3 gives the full variable domain: EAGVVQSPRYKIIEKKQPVAFWCNPISGHNTLYWYLQNLGQGPELLIRYENEEAVDDSQLPKDRFSAERLKGVDSTLKIQPAELGDSAVYLCASSDSGRSYNEQFFGPGTRLTVL.

The chain couples TRBV29-1 to TRBJ1-2; D gene uncertain. Trimming shortened V by 0 bases and J by 3 bases, and 5 bases separated the two germline ends. From germline, CDR1 is SQVTM and CDR2 ANQGSEA. The CDR3 spans 12 residues. The CDR3 coding sequence is TGCAGCGTTGAAGAGTTTGACTATGGCTACACCTTC. As protein: CSVEEFDYGYTF. The whole variable domain, filled in from reference TRBV29-1 and TRBJ1-2, reads SAVISQKPSRDICQRGTSLTIQCQVDSQVTMMFWYRQQPGQSLTLIATANQGSEATYESGFVIDKFPISRPNLTFSTLTVSNMSPEDSSIYLCSVEEFDYGYTFGSGTRLTVV.

This sequence joins TRBV7-2 and TRBJ2-2; maybe TRBD1 (5 bases). The V end lost 5 bases, the J end lost 5 bases, and 12 bases lay between the germline ends. Germline V gene lookup returns CDR1 SGHTA and CDR2 FQGNSA. The CDR3 has 14 residues. CDR3 loop: CASSPIGVTGELFF. DNA of the CDR3: TGTGCCAGCAGCCCCATAGGGGTGACCGGGGAGCTGTTTTTT.

The genes are TRBV5-4 and TRBJ2-6; the D gene could be TRBD1 or TRBD2 (6 bases each). This CDR3 is 17 amino acids long. V lost 8 bases to trimming and J lost 0 bases, with 18 bases between them. Germline V gene data show CDR1 as SGHNT and CDR2 as YYREEE (reference sequence). Here the CDR3 reads CASQRGAKISGANVLTF. The DNA for the CDR3 is TGTGCCAGTCAAAGGGGGGCCAAAATCTCTGGGGCCAACGTCCTGACTTTC.

This chain connects TRBV27 to TRBJ1-1; 8 bases line up with TRBD1. Looked up from germline, CDR1 is MNHEY and CDR2 is SMNVEV (reference sequence). The CDR3 is 15 residues long. Unmatched junction bases numbered 9, after V lost 4 bases and J lost 5 bases. CDR3: CASSSLTGEGTEAFF. DNA of the CDR3: TGTGCCAGCAGTTCTTTGACAGGGGAGGGAACTGAAGCTTTCTTT.

The CDR3: CASGLLLPRETTYEQYF. The CDR3 DNA sequence: TGTGCTAGTGGTTTGTTACTTCCTCGCGAGACAACCTACGAGCAGTACTTC. The V call is TRBV12-5, the J call TRBJ2-7; D gene uncertain. The CDR3 totals 17 residues. V lost 2 bases, J lost 2 bases, and 19 bases lay in between. Germline V gene lookup returns CDR1 LGHNT and CDR2 FRNRAP.

This chain links TRBV7-8 with TRBJ1-3, with D hard to call. Germline-derived CDR1 and CDR2 are SGHVS and FQNEAQ. This CDR3 is built from 14 residues. Trimming shortened V by 5 bases and J by 1 base, and 9 bases separated the two germline ends. The CDR3 here is CASSPLASGNTIYF. CDR3 coding DNA: TGTGCCAGCAGCCCACTCGCGTCTGGAAACACCATATATTTT.

The V gene is TRBV3-1 (or the pseudogene TRBV3-2), the J gene TRBJ1-3; no clear D. Germline V gene lookup returns CDR1 LGHDT and CDR2 YNNKEL (reference sequence). The length of the CDR3 is 12 residues. Trimming took 3 bases from V and 5 from J, leaving 5 bases between them. The CDR3 DNA reads TGTGCCAGCAGCCATCCGAGAAACACCATATATTTT. Its protein is CASSHPRNTIYF.

In its sample, this clone was seen a few times. The rearrangement links TRBV24-1 to TRBJ2-7; D is undetermined. The CDR3 sequence is 14 residues long. V was trimmed by 2 bases and J by 7 bases, leaving 14 bases between them. Per germline, CDR1 KGHDR and CDR2 SFDVKD. The DNA for the CDR3 is TGTGCCACCAGTGATTCCTATGCCTTGGGGGAGCAGTACTTC. Translated, it gives CATSDSYALGEQYF.

This chain connects TRBV19 to TRBJ2-7, with D hard to call. Deletions cut 5 bases from V and 2 bases from J, with 10 bases between. The CDR3 length is 13 residues. Germline V gene sequence: CDR1 LNHDA, CDR2 SQIVND (reference sequence). CDR3 loop: CASSAGQPYEQYF. CDR3 coding DNA: TGTGCCAGTAGTGCTGGGCAGCCCTACGAGCAGTACTTC.